The sequence of this T cell receptor beta chain was determined in a study of blood T cell repertoires in COVID-19. On the study more broadly: Whether acute or convalescent, the COVID-19 samples came from the United States, Italy and Spain. The analysed material was cDNA or gDNA that came from T cells, B-cell-depleted T cells, or PBMCs.

Study processing details: Amplification from reference gene primers served as the basis for estimated nucleated cell counts. Only in-frame clones appear in the TCRdb table, and some are missing; sequencing was by immunoSEQ multiplex PCR. The DNA was the basis for D and trimming; V, J and clone size are from that table. The sample shows some 350,000 clones, around 89% of them seen only once. The sequencing input was peripheral blood. This receptor was obtained from a man aged 18 to 29 with active or convalescent COVID-19.

CDR3 sequence (DNA): TGTGCCAGCAGCGTAGCGCAGAACCGATACACCGGGGAGCTGTTTTTT. This sequence encodes CASSVAQNRYTGELFF. The chain joins TRBV9 to TRBJ2-2; D not resolved. The V and J ends lost 0 bases and 3 bases respectively, with 12 bases between them. Germline assignment: CDR1 SGDLS and CDR2 YYNGEE. The CDR3 sequence is 16 residues long.